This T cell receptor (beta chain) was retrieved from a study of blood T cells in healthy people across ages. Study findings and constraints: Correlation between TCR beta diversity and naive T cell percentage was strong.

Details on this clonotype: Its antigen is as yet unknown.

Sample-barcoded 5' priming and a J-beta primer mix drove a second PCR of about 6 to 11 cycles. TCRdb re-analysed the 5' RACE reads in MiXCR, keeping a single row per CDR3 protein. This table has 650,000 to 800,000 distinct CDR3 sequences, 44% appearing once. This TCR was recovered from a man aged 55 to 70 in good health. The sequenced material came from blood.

The chain's CDR3 is CASSLRRTGDNYGYTF. In DNA form, the CDR3 reads TGTGCCAGCAGCTTGAGGCGGACAGGGGATAACTATGGCTACACCTTC. The rearrangement links TRBV11-2 to TRBJ1-2; 9 bases are shared with TRBD1. V lost 3 bases and J lost 1; bases outside the gene matches: 6. Germline V gene sequence: CDR1 SGHAT, CDR2 FQNNGV. This CDR3 spans 16 amino acids.